A single sample is the source of the 30 T cell receptor beta chains below, sequenced in a study of blood T cells in healthy people across ages. A sample-barcoded 5' primer and a J-beta primer mix were used in a second PCR of roughly 6 to 11 cycles. From the 5' RACE reads, TCRdb called clonotypes with MiXCR, one entry per CDR3 protein. The sample carries 780,000 or so distinct CDR3 sequences, 25% recorded once. These data were likewise used in another study, on T cells of mothers and their children.

Specimen: blood. These receptors all stem from a boy aged 5-17 years in good health.

The chain combines TRBV5-4 with TRBJ2-1; 10 bases are shared with TRBD1. Near its end, the DNA agrees better with TRBJ2-7, so the J call may be wrong. Germline lookup yields CDR1 SGHNT and CDR2 YYREEE (reference sequence). CDR3 length: 15 residues. The CDR3 protein is CASSRAGQGIYEQYF. CDR3 coding DNA: TGTGCCAGCAGCCGGGCGGGACAGGGGATCTACGAGCAGTACTTC.

The CDR3 DNA sequence: TGCAGTGCTTTTGGACTAGCGGATTACAATGAGCAGTTCTTC. It encodes CSAFGLADYNEQFF. V and J are TRBV20-1 and TRBJ2-1, with TRBD2 identical over 10 bases. The germline CDR1 and CDR2 sequences are DFQATT and SNEGSKA (reference sequence). The ends lost 5 bases at V and 4 bases at J; junction bases unmatched: 5. CDR3 length: 14 amino acids.

This clonotype was picked up a small number of times. V is TRBV28 and J is TRBJ2-1; D is perhaps TRBD2 (6 bases). Trimming cost V 5 bases and J 3 bases, with 8 bases left between them. CDR1 and CDR2 (germline): MDHEN, SYDVKM. The CDR3 is made up of 13 amino acids. In DNA form, the CDR3 reads TGTGCCAGCAGTGAGGACTACTACAATGAGCAGTTCTTC. Amino acids: CASSEDYYNEQFF.

The chain uses TRBV12-3 or TRBV12-4 and TRBJ2-6; 7 bases agree with TRBD1. Trimming at V came to 7 bases and at J to 0 bases, leaving 9 bases not matched to a gene. This CDR3 spans 17 amino acids. CDR3 DNA sequence: TGTGCCAGCACCCCGGGACAGAAATCCTCTGGGGCCAACGTCCTGACTTTC. Protein product: CASTPGQKSSGANVLTF.

V is TRBV29-1 and J is TRBJ2-1, with 14 bases aligning to TRBD2. Germline V gene sequence: CDR1 SQVTM, CDR2 ANQGSEA. Trimming at V came to 8 bases and at J to 4 bases, leaving 4 bases not matched to a gene. This CDR3 has 14 amino acids. The CDR3 region is CSSGLAGGYNEQFF. CDR3 nucleotides: TGCAGCAGCGGACTAGCGGGGGGTTACAATGAGCAGTTCTTC.

This clonotype was found a few times. The chain recombines TRBV5-1 with TRBJ2-7; D is possibly TRBD1 or TRBD2 (5 bases each). CDR1 is SGHRS and CDR2 is YFSETQ in the germline V gene. The V gene lost 5 bases and the J gene lost 3 bases, with 15 bases spanning the gap. The CDR3 covers 14 residues. This chain's CDR3 is CASRNRDDYYEQYF. The CDR3 DNA is TGCGCCAGCAGAAACCGGGACGACTACTACGAGCAGTACTTC.

This clonotype has ten or more counts. The chain carries TRBV7-9 and TRBJ2-5; a possible D gene is TRBD2 (6 bases). The germline gives CDR1 SEHNR, CDR2 FQNEAQ (reference sequence). The CDR3 is made up of 13 amino acids. V was cut by 6 bases and J by 1 base, with 9 bases left in between. Here the CDR3 reads CASSSGLQETQYF. Here the CDR3 DNA reads TGTGCCAGCAGTTCGGGACTCCAAGAGACCCAGTACTTC.

The chain joins TRBV7-9 to TRBJ1-1, with D possibly matching TRBD1 (5 bases). Trimming took 5 bases from V and 0 from J, leaving 13 bases between them. The length of the CDR3 is 15 residues. The germline V gene encodes CDR1 SEHNR and CDR2 FQNEAQ (reference sequence). CDR3 loop: CASSGATGVNTEAFF. In nucleotides, the CDR3 is TGTGCCAGCAGCGGTGCCACAGGAGTGAACACTGAAGCTTTCTTT.

This chain joins TRBV7-2 and TRBJ2-1; unclear D gene. Germline V lookup: CDR1 SGHTA, CDR2 FQGNSA. Trimming left V 1 base short and J 6 bases short, with 22 bases between. The CDR3 contains 18 residues. The CDR3 loop is CASSLVGLALPPSNEQFF. The DNA for the CDR3 is TGTGCCAGCAGCTTAGTGGGCTTAGCCCTACCACCGAGCAATGAGCAGTTCTTC. The full variable domain, completed using reference TRBV7-2 and TRBJ2-1, is GAGVSQSPSNKVTEKGKDVELRCDPISGHTALYWYRQSLGQGLEFLIYFQGNSAPDKSGLPSDRFSAERTGGSVSTLTIQRTQQEDSAVYLCASSLVGLALPPSNEQFFGPGTRLTVL.

This clonotype was counted once. The chain recombines TRBV14 with TRBJ2-5, with 10 nucleotides matching TRBD2. Germline V lookup: CDR1 SGHDN, CDR2 FVKESK. CDR3 length: 16 amino acids. Trimming cost V 10 bases and J 3 bases; bases outside gene matches: 14. The CDR3 nucleotides are TGTGCCATCAAGCGGCGGGGTCTAGCGGGAGAAGAGACCCAGTACTTC. Encoded protein: CAIKRRGLAGEETQYF.

The CDR3 region is CASSLAVYTGELFF. The CDR3 nucleotides read TGTGCCAGCAGCTTAGCAGTATACACCGGGGAGCTGTTTTTT. The chain uses TRBV7-6 and TRBJ2-2; unclear D gene. Trimming removed 0 bases from V and 3 bases from J, with 5 bases in between. This CDR3 is 14 amino acids long. Germline values: CDR1 SGHVS, CDR2 FNYEAQ.

This clonotype appeared a few times. J is TRBJ2-7 and V is TRBV5-1, with D tentatively TRBD1 (5 bases). Per germline, CDR1 SGHRS and CDR2 YFSETQ. The V and J ends lost 0 bases and 0 bases respectively, with 10 bases between them. The CDR3 loop spans 15 amino acids. CDR3 sequence: CASSLVDTYSYEQYF. DNA of the CDR3: TGCGCCAGCAGCTTGGTGGACACCTACTCCTACGAGCAGTACTTC.

The rearrangement joins TRBV6-2 or TRBV6-3 to TRBJ2-2; D gene ambiguous. Germline V gives CDR1 MNHEY, CDR2 SVGEGT. CDR3 length equals 14 residues. V lost 6 bases to trimming and J lost 0 bases, with 8 bases between them. In DNA form, the CDR3 reads TGTGCCAGCAGCCGCCCTACGAACACCGGGGAGCTGTTTTTT. Translation: CASSRPTNTGELFF.

There are a few counts of this clonotype. The chain carries TRBV7-9 and TRBJ1-1; 7 bases align to TRBD1. Unmatched junction bases numbered 6, after V lost 2 bases and J lost 3 bases. Per the germline V gene, CDR1 is SEHNR and CDR2 is FQNEAQ (reference sequence). The CDR3 has 15 residues. The CDR3 bases are TGTGCCAGCAGCTTAATGACAGGGAATTACACTGAAGCTTTCTTT. It translates to CASSLMTGNYTEAFF.

V is TRBV28 and J is TRBJ1-1; D perhaps matches TRBD1 (5 bases). Germline CDR1 is MDHEN and CDR2 is SYDVKM. The V and J ends lost 6 bases and 3 bases respectively, with 20 bases between them. The CDR3 has 16 residues. CDR3 sequence: CASRRVGLRWDTEAFF. CDR3 nucleotides: TGTGCCAGCAGACGGGTGGGGCTTCGATGGGACACTGAAGCTTTCTTT.

The chain carries TRBV9 and TRBJ1-1; D is ambiguous. Trimming removed 4 bases at V and 5 bases at J, with 12 bases between. Germline V gene sequence: CDR1 SGDLS, CDR2 YYNGEE. The CDR3 runs 13 residues. CDR3 in DNA: TGTGCCAGCAGCACCCAGGTGGGGACTGAAGCTTTCTTT. Protein product: CASSTQVGTEAFF. The full variable domain, rest sourced from reference TRBV9 and TRBJ1-1, is DSGVTQTPKHLITATGQRVTLRCSPRSGDLSVYWYQQSLDQGLQFLIQYYNGEERAKGNILERFSAQQFPDLHSELNLSSLELGDSALYFCASSTQVGTEAFFGQGTRLTVV.

The DNA for the CDR3 is TGTGCCAGCAGCAAAGGGTCTCGAGCTTCTACCTACGAGCAGTACTTC. Translated, it gives CASSKGSRASTYEQYF. This chain uses TRBV21-1 with TRBJ2-1. The J call is in doubt because the DNA end fits TRBJ2-7 better. TRBV21-1 is a pseudogene segment. The length of the CDR3 is 16 residues.

This clonotype showed up just a few times. The chain links TRBV20-1 to TRBJ2-5, with D possibly TRBD2 on 6 matching bases. The closer fit of TRBJ2-7 to the DNA end suggests the J call may be wrong. Germline CDR1 DFQATT, CDR2 SNEGSKA (reference sequence). The CDR3 loop spans 13 amino acids. In nucleotides, the CDR3 is TGCAGTGCATCGGAGGGTCTGGTCTACGAGCAGTACTTC. It is translated as CSASEGLVYEQYF.

The genes are TRBV6-2 or TRBV6-3 and TRBJ2-1; a possible D gene is TRBD1 (6 bases). The CDR3 runs to 13 residues. With 6 bases removed from V and 8 bases from J, the gap between germline ends came to 14 bases. The germline gives CDR1 MNHEY, CDR2 SVGEGT. The CDR3 reads CASSPPGADEQFF. CDR3 DNA: TGTGCCAGCAGCCCCCCAGGGGCGGATGAGCAGTTCTTC.

The chain is built from TRBV29-1 and TRBJ2-3, with D hard to call. This CDR3 is 15 amino acids long. Germline assignment: CDR1 SQVTM and CDR2 ANQGSEA. V shed 0 bases and J shed 4 bases, with 14 bases lying between them. CDR3: CSVEDRASSPDTQYF. In DNA, the CDR3 is TGCAGCGTTGAAGATCGGGCTAGTTCCCCAGATACGCAGTATTTT.

The table lists this clonotype with a few counts. The J gene is TRBJ1-3, the V gene TRBV11-2, with 8 positions matching TRBD1. The germline V gene has CDR1 SGHAT and CDR2 FQNNGV. V shed 5 bases, J shed 1 base, and the junction held 22 bases outside the gene matches. This CDR3 region has 21 residues. CDR3 protein: CASSPLWSGQGVILSGNTIYF. CDR3 sequence (DNA): TGTGCCAGCAGCCCTCTCTGGAGCGGACAGGGAGTCATACTTTCTGGAAACACCATATATTTT.

This clonotype was seen a few times. The chain is built from TRBV7-9 and TRBJ2-1, with TRBD2 matching over 7 bases. The CDR3 length is 16 residues. V was clipped by 2 bases and J by 3 bases; unmatched bases: 7. Germline CDR1 SEHNR, CDR2 FQNEAQ (reference sequence). The CDR3 region has the DNA TGTGCCAGCAGCTTAATAGCGCTAGCGGACTACAATGAGCAGTTCTTC. Amino acid sequence: CASSLIALADYNEQFF.

The V gene is TRBV10-3, the J gene TRBJ2-3; 12 positions agree with TRBD2. Germline CDR1 reads ENHRY; CDR2 reads SYGVKD. The CDR3 consists of 20 residues. V dropped 2 bases and J dropped 4; count of bases not matched to a gene: 16. For the CDR3, the DNA is TGTGCCATCAGTGAGCCTAGCGGGAGGGCCGGGGTGGATATATCAGATACGCAGTATTTT. This encodes CAISEPSGRAGVDISDTQYF.

This clonotype was detected a few times. The rearrangement joins TRBV6-2 or TRBV6-3 to TRBJ1-1; TRBD1 matches at 7 bases. CDR1 MNHEY and CDR2 SVGEGT come from the germline V gene. This CDR3 has 17 amino acids. J lost 1 base, V lost 5 bases, and 13 bases had no gene match. The CDR3 protein is CASSTYPSGQRNTEAFF. The CDR3 nucleotides are TGTGCCAGCAGTACCTACCCATCGGGACAGAGGAACACTGAAGCTTTCTTT.

CDR3: CASGTPTLDRSDTQYF. For the CDR3, the DNA is TGTGCCAGCGGTACCCCTACTCTGGACAGGTCGGATACGCAGTATTTT. The chain carries TRBV11-1 and TRBJ2-3; 7 positions match TRBD1. Trimming took 8 bases from V and 6 from J; bases not matched to a gene: 17. CDR3 length: 16 residues. From germline, CDR1 is SGHAT and CDR2 FQDESV (reference sequence).

The CDR3 spells CSATGDEQYF. The CDR3 DNA reads as TGCAGCGCGACAGGGGACGAGCAGTACTTC. The chain links TRBV29-1 to TRBJ2-5, with 8 bases fitting TRBD1. The J call may be faulty, since TRBJ2-7 better matches the DNA end. The CDR3 spans 10 residues. The germline CDR1 and CDR2 sequences are SQVTM and ANQGSEA.

The CDR3 nucleotides are TGCAGTGCTACGACCCCCGGCGCGAACACTGAAGCTTTCTTT. Protein sequence: CSATTPGANTEAFF. This chain joins TRBV20-1 and TRBJ1-1; D gene ambiguous. Germline V gene data show CDR1 as DFQATT and CDR2 as SNEGSKA (reference sequence). The V end was cut by 4 bases, the J end by 1 base, with 13 bases between. There are 14 residues in the CDR3.

This clonotype came up a few times. The V and J genes are TRBV19 and TRBJ2-2; perhaps D is TRBD1 or TRBD2 (5 bases each). The CDR3 contains 15 residues. Trimming removed 1 base from V and 4 bases from J, with 10 bases in between. Per germline, CDR1 LNHDA and CDR2 SQIVND (reference sequence). The CDR3 sequence is CASSIAGSFTGELFF. The CDR3 DNA reads as TGTGCCAGTAGTATAGCAGGGAGTTTCACCGGGGAGCTGTTTTTT.

This clonotype was recorded a few times. This probably arose from a read error, given a far larger clone one base away. The chain links TRBV20-1 to TRBJ2-5; 7 nucleotides match TRBD1. The DNA matches TRBJ2-7 better at its end, which makes the J call doubtful. The length of the CDR3 is 14 residues. Germline V CDR1 and CDR2: DFQATT, SNEGSKA (reference sequence). The CDR3 DNA sequence: TGCAGTGCAGAAGACAGGGAGAGCTCCTGCGAGCAGTACTTC. Its translation is CSAEDRESSCEQYF.

V is TRBV20-1 and J is TRBJ2-7, with TRBD1 matching 7 bases. The CDR3 is 14 amino acids. J gave up 1 base and V 4 bases, and 7 bases lay outside the gene matches. Germline V gene lookup returns CDR1 DFQATT and CDR2 SNEGSKA (reference sequence). DNA of the CDR3: TGCAGTGCTAACCCCCGGGACAGATCCTACGAGCAGTACTTC. This encodes CSANPRDRSYEQYF.